The TCR beta chain under discussion was sequenced for a study of long-term antiretroviral therapy in people with HIV. On the study more broadly: Some samples came about a decade before the 2015 immediate-ART recommendation, and these were the earliest.

Study results and limitations: Researchers lacked any data on ART adherence, viral resistance or therapy changes. Once patients were on ART, diversity went higher but still fell short of transplant donor controls. Pre-ART expanded TRB clones stayed dominant throughout, though often decreasing after ART.

Assay version v3.0 of immunoSEQ was used, and it was run at survey level. Only in-frame clones appear in the TCRdb table, and some are missing; sequencing was by immunoSEQ multiplex PCR. Here the sample spans about 32,000 clones, approximately 94% being singletons. The CDR3 length is 14 residues. In germline, CDR1 is GTSNPN, CDR2 SVGIG (reference sequence). V was cut by 1 base and J by 3 bases, with 10 bases left in between. In regard to this clone: Its antigen is as yet unknown.

The receptor was isolated from a woman in her 50s with HIV. The chain links TRBV30 to TRBJ1-5, with D maybe TRBD1 (6 bases). Sample: unsorted PBMCs, taken 4.1 years after starting antiretroviral therapy. For the CDR3, the DNA is TGTGCCTGGAGTGCTACAGGGAACAATCAGCCCCAGCATTTT. This sequence encodes CAWSATGNNQPQHF.